The rows below give T cell receptor beta chains drawn from one sample of a study of cytomegalovirus exposure and HLA in healthy donors. Assay: immunoSEQ multiplex PCR; the TCRdb copy retains only in-frame clones and omits some. Of around 180,000 clones listed, 65% to 85% are singletons. Sequenced: PBMCs. These receptors came from a man between 18 and 29 years old in good health and CMV-seronegative. The CDR3 runs from the conserved cysteine through the conserved F or W. D genes are given only for firm matches. Clone size is stated in some rows and not others, as once, few, many or a class when expanded.

v_call: TRBV4-2; clone_size: .; j_call: TRBJ1-5; cdr3_length: 16; d_call: TRBD1; cdr3_aa: CASSQTGTGHNQPQHF
v_call: TRBV5-1; clone_size: .; j_call: TRBJ2-3; cdr3_length: 14; d_call: TRBD1; cdr3_aa: CASSSGQGIDTQYF
v_call: TRBV2; clone_size: .; j_call: TRBJ1-6; cdr3_length: 14; d_call: .; cdr3_aa: CASSGADRNSPLHF
v_call: TRBV5-6; clone_size: once; j_call: TRBJ2-7; cdr3_length: 16; d_call: TRBD2; cdr3_aa: CASSTWGAGGPHEQYF
v_call: TRBV19; clone_size: .; j_call: TRBJ1-2; cdr3_length: 16; d_call: TRBD1; cdr3_aa: CASSTTGTVGPYGYTF
v_call: TRBV30; clone_size: .; j_call: TRBJ1-2; cdr3_length: 11; d_call: .; cdr3_aa: CAWSLEAGYTF
v_call: TRBV7-8; clone_size: .; j_call: TRBJ2-1; cdr3_length: 15; d_call: .; cdr3_aa: CASSKTRSSYNEQFF
v_call: TRBV2; clone_size: .; j_call: TRBJ2-7; cdr3_length: 14; d_call: .; cdr3_aa: CASGARDSSYEQYF
v_call: TRBV5-5; clone_size: .; j_call: TRBJ1-2; cdr3_length: 14; d_call: TRBD1; cdr3_aa: CASSWTTGGEGYTF
v_call: TRBV19; clone_size: .; j_call: TRBJ1-3; cdr3_length: 13; d_call: .; cdr3_aa: CASSDSSGNTIYF
v_call: TRBV7-9; clone_size: few; j_call: TRBJ2-1; cdr3_length: 15; d_call: TRBD2; cdr3_aa: CASSLRSGRLNEQFF
v_call: TRBV10-3; clone_size: .; j_call: TRBJ1-1; cdr3_length: 12; d_call: .; cdr3_aa: CAISPLNTEAFF
v_call: TRBV25-1; clone_size: .; j_call: TRBJ2-1; cdr3_length: 16; d_call: .; cdr3_aa: CASSEGQSTPTNEQFF
v_call: TRBV5-4; clone_size: .; j_call: TRBJ1-3; cdr3_length: 13; d_call: .; cdr3_aa: CASSLAGGNTIYF
v_call: TRBV11-2; clone_size: .; j_call: TRBJ2-7; cdr3_length: 13; d_call: TRBD1; cdr3_aa: CASSSGQGYEQYF
v_call: TRBV6-6; clone_size: .; j_call: TRBJ2-7; cdr3_length: 16; d_call: TRBD2; cdr3_aa: CASSPGISGLKDEQYF
v_call: TRBV4-1; clone_size: .; j_call: TRBJ2-1; cdr3_length: 17; d_call: TRBD2; cdr3_aa: CASSHIIAGTYDNEQFF
v_call: TRBV19; clone_size: .; j_call: TRBJ2-1; cdr3_length: 15; d_call: TRBD1; cdr3_aa: CASSIYNRGHNEQFF
v_call: TRBV5-1; clone_size: .; j_call: TRBJ1-2; cdr3_length: 14; d_call: .; cdr3_aa: CASSLTALMDGYTF
v_call: TRBV5-1; clone_size: .; j_call: TRBJ2-3; cdr3_length: 15; d_call: TRBD2; cdr3_aa: CAGKSGLAATDTQYF
v_call: TRBV14; clone_size: .; j_call: TRBJ2-6; cdr3_length: 15; d_call: .; cdr3_aa: CASSPSGSGANVLTF
v_call: TRBV9; clone_size: .; j_call: TRBJ2-7; cdr3_length: 14; d_call: TRBD2; cdr3_aa: CASSRTSDSYEQYF